This entry lists 6 T cell receptor beta chains sequenced from one sample in a study of cytomegalovirus exposure and HLA in healthy donors. TCRdb's copy holds only in-frame clones and misses some; the assay was immunoSEQ multiplex PCR. The sample has some 130,000 clones, 70% to 85% seen once. The sequenced sample consisted of PBMCs. Receptors originate from a man younger than 40 in good health and CMV-seropositive.

The chain joins TRBV5-4 to TRBJ1-2; 9 bases align to TRBD1. The germline V gene has CDR1 SGHNT and CDR2 YYREEE (reference sequence). This CDR3 contains 13 residues. Unmatched junction bases numbered 3, after V lost 4 bases and J lost 5 bases. CDR3 nucleotides: TGTGCCAGCAGCGGGGACAGGGTTTATGGCTACACCTTC. Translating it yields CASSGDRVYGYTF.

The chain links TRBV9 to TRBJ2-7; 10 bases are shared with TRBD2. The V segment lost 0 bases and the J segment 3 bases; nucleotides outside the gene matches: 3. This CDR3 spans 15 amino acids. In germline, CDR1 is SGDLS, CDR2 YYNGEE. The DNA for the CDR3 is TGTGCCAGCAGCGTAGTAGGGACTAGCGACTACGAGCAGTACTTC. It codes for CASSVVGTSDYEQYF.

The rearrangement joins TRBV11-2 to TRBJ2-3; 7 nucleotides agree with TRBD1. Germline lookup yields CDR1 SGHAT and CDR2 FQNNGV. The CDR3 loop spans 16 amino acids. The V gene end was trimmed by 5 bases and the J gene end by 0 bases; junction bases not matched to a gene: 8. CDR3 DNA sequence: TGTGCCAGCAGCACCCGACAGGGTTCTAGCACAGATACGCAGTATTTT. Translation gives CASSTRQGSSTDTQYF.

This chain's CDR3 is CASSEARAGTNTEAFF. DNA of the CDR3: TGTGCCAGCAGTGAAGCCAGGGCAGGGACTAACACTGAAGCTTTCTTT. The chain uses TRBV2 and TRBJ1-1, with D maybe TRBD1 (5 bases). In germline, CDR1 is SNHLY, CDR2 FYNNEI. This CDR3 is 16 amino acids long. The V gene lost 0 bases and the J gene lost 2 bases, with 13 bases spanning the gap.

The V gene is TRBV18, the J gene TRBJ1-3, with 8 nucleotides matching TRBD1. Germline loops: CDR1 KGHSH, CDR2 LQKENI. Losses at the gene ends were 6 bases for V and 1 base for J; bases not matched to a gene: 2. CDR3 size: 14 residues. CDR3 nucleotide sequence: TGTGCCAGCTCCAGGGACAGGTCTGGAAACACCATATATTTT. Translation gives CASSRDRSGNTIYF.

V is TRBV5-1 and J is TRBJ1-1; weak D call: TRBD1 (6 bases). Germline V gene lookup returns CDR1 SGHRS and CDR2 YFSETQ. V lost 0 bases and J 0 bases, leaving 9 bases between the germline ends. CDR3 length: 15 residues. The CDR3 sequence: CASSLVTGMNTEAFF. The CDR3 region has the DNA TGCGCCAGCAGCTTGGTAACAGGGATGAACACTGAAGCTTTCTTT. The full variable domain, in which reference TRBV5-1 and TRBJ1-1 provide the parts outside the CDR3, is KAGVTQTPRYLIKTRGQQVTLSCSPISGHRSVSWYQQTPGQGLQFLFEYFSETQRNKGNFPGRFSGRQFSNSRSEMNVSTLELGDSALYLCASSLVTGMNTEAFFGQGTRLTVV.